The 32 T cell receptor beta chains below come from one sample, sequenced in a study of T-cell memory formation after mild COVID-19. Using its own MiXCR run on the 5' RACE reads, TCRdb lists one record per CDR3 protein. The sample lists 170,000 or so distinct CDR3 sequences; roughly 30% were seen once. The sequenced sample was PBMCs or a T cell subset sorted from them (not recorded which). All receptors come from an adult woman who had mild COVID-19 (a few samples of this study predate the infection). Cell type and time point are not known.

This clonotype was detected only a few times. The chain couples TRBV24-1 to TRBJ2-1; TRBD1 matches 7 bases. The CDR3 covers 16 residues. Trimming cost V 4 bases and J 6 bases; bases outside gene matches: 11. Germline CDR1 KGHDR, CDR2 SFDVKD. The CDR3: CATSDPPRGNSNEQFF. The CDR3 DNA reads as TGTGCCACCAGTGACCCCCCCAGGGGGAATTCCAATGAGCAGTTCTTC.

The chain employs TRBV28 and TRBJ2-3, with a weak D call TRBD1 (6 bases). From germline, CDR1 is MDHEN and CDR2 SYDVKM. This CDR3 is built from 14 residues. Trimming took off 4 bases at V and 5 bases at J, with 13 bases between the two ends. The CDR3 is CASSSLKGEDTQYF. CDR3 sequence (DNA): TGTGCCAGCAGTTCTCTGAAGGGGGAAGATACGCAGTATTTT.

This clonotype was recorded a few times. The rearrangement uses TRBV7-8 and TRBJ1-2, with 10 bases matching TRBD1. Germline CDR1 and CDR2: SGHVS and FQNEAQ. V dropped 1 base and J dropped 6; count of bases not matched to a gene: 2. This CDR3 is 14 amino acids long. CDR3 amino acids: CASSLVGTGDGYTF. Here the CDR3 DNA reads TGTGCCAGCAGCTTAGTGGGGACAGGGGATGGCTACACCTTC.

The sample holds a few counts of this clonotype. The V gene is TRBV27, the J gene TRBJ2-7; D possibly corresponds to TRBD2 (6 bases). V dropped 3 bases and J dropped 3 bases, with 15 bases sitting between them. The CDR3 is 15 amino acids. Germline V gene data show CDR1 as MNHEY and CDR2 as SMNVEV (reference sequence). As DNA, the CDR3 is TGTGCCAGCAGTTTGGCGGGACTCCAGGGCTACGAGCAGTACTTC. This gives the protein CASSLAGLQGYEQYF.

This rearrangement joins TRBV7-2 to TRBJ1-2; tentatively, D is TRBD1 (5 bases). Germline loops: CDR1 SGHTA, CDR2 FQGNSA. V shed 2 bases and J shed 2 bases, with 9 bases lying between them. The CDR3 has 14 amino acids. Written as DNA, the CDR3 is TGTGCCAGCAGCTTACAGGGTTCCAACTATGGCTACACCTTC. This codes for CASSLQGSNYGYTF. The full variable domain, rest sourced from reference TRBV7-2 and TRBJ1-2, is GAGVSQSPSNKVTEKGKDVELRCDPISGHTALYWYRQSLGQGLEFLIYFQGNSAPDKSGLPSDRFSAERTGGSVSTLTIQRTQQEDSAVYLCASSLQGSNYGYTFGSGTRLTVV.

The V gene is TRBV5-1, the J gene TRBJ2-3, with TRBD1 identical over 12 bases. CDR3 size: 16 residues. CDR1 and CDR2 (germline): SGHRS, YFSETQ. After removal of 5 bases from V and 1 base from J, the junction contained 5 bases not matched to a gene. CDR3 residues: CASRRGQGARTDTQYF. The DNA for the CDR3 is TGCGCCAGCAGACGGGGACAGGGGGCACGCACAGATACGCAGTATTTT.

A single count supports this clonotype. The V gene is TRBV11-3, the J gene TRBJ2-7; tentative D call: TRBD1 (7 bases). The CDR3 spans 14 residues. The V end lost 4 bases, the J end lost 4 bases, and 14 bases lay between the germline ends. The V gene's germline CDR1 is SGHNT and CDR2 YENEEA. The DNA for the CDR3 is TGTGCCAGCAGCTCATTCGCAGGGGGGTACGAGCAGTACTTC. It translates to CASSSFAGGYEQYF.

This clonotype was counted a few times. This rearrangement joins TRBV20-1 to TRBJ2-7; TRBD1 aligns across 7 bases. The CDR3 sequence is 17 residues long. With V trimmed by 2 bases and J by 2 bases, 15 bases remained unmatched. Germline lookup yields CDR1 DFQATT and CDR2 SNEGSKA (reference sequence). The DNA of the CDR3 is TGCAGTGCTAGACCTCACTCCCCCGGACAGGTAACCTACGAGCAGTACTTC. This sequence encodes CSARPHSPGQVTYEQYF.

This rearrangement joins TRBV29-1 to TRBJ2-7; a weak D match, TRBD2 (6 bases). The CDR3 is made up of 12 amino acids. V was shortened by 0 bases and J by 7 bases, with 10 bases between the two germline ends. Germline V CDR1 and CDR2: SQVTM, ANQGSEA. CDR3: CSVEEGAGEQYF. The CDR3 bases are TGCAGCGTTGAAGAAGGGGCGGGGGAGCAGTACTTC.

The V call is TRBV9, the J call TRBJ2-1; D possibly corresponds to TRBD2 (7 bases). Germline V gives CDR1 SGDLS, CDR2 YYNGEE. V was cut by 3 bases and J by 6 bases, with 16 bases left in between. The CDR3 has 15 amino acids. CDR3 sequence: CASSGGLGGVNEQFF. The CDR3 DNA is TGTGCCAGCAGCGGAGGCTTAGGGGGGGTCAATGAGCAGTTCTTC.

The rearrangement uses TRBV6-2 or TRBV6-3 and TRBJ1-1, with D maybe TRBD1 (6 bases). V lost 7 bases to trimming and J lost 1 base, with 10 bases between them. CDR3 length equals 13 residues. The germline gives CDR1 MNHEY, CDR2 SVGEGT. CDR3 region: CASTRQENTEAFF. The CDR3 coding sequence is TGTGCCAGCACTAGACAGGAGAACACTGAAGCTTTCTTT.

This clonotype was counted a single time. The chain recombines TRBV28 with TRBJ2-1; unclear D gene. This CDR3 has 14 residues. The germline V gene encodes CDR1 MDHEN and CDR2 SYDVKM. V gave up 3 bases and J gave up 0 bases, with 6 bases separating them. The CDR3 nucleotides are TGTGCCAGCAGTTTGCGCAGCTCCTACAATGAGCAGTTCTTC. It specifies CASSLRSSYNEQFF. Full variable domain (remainder filled in from reference TRBV28 and TRBJ2-1): DVKVTQSSRYLVKRTGEKVFLECVQDMDHENMFWYRQDPGLGLRLIYFSYDVKMKEKGDIPEGYSVSREKKERFSLILESASTNQTSMYLCASSLRSSYNEQFFGPGTRLTVL.

This chain connects TRBV21-1 to TRBJ2-3; TRBD1 reflects the table's D call only, with no check against the DNA. TRBV21-1 is annotated as a pseudogene. The CDR3 covers 15 residues. CDR3 coding DNA: TGTGCCAGCAGCAAAGTGCCCCCATGTGAAGATACGCAGTATTTT. It encodes CASSKVPPCEDTQYF.

This rearrangement joins TRBV4-1 to TRBJ2-1, with 9 positions matching TRBD2. V dropped 3 bases and J dropped 5; count of bases not matched to a gene: 5. The CDR3 loop spans 15 amino acids. CDR1 is MGHRA, CDR2 YSYEKL, per germline. In DNA, the CDR3 is TGCGCCAGCAGCCACCTAGCGGGGAGCAACAATGAGCAGTTCTTC. Translating it yields CASSHLAGSNNEQFF.

This clonotype was picked up a small number of times. The rearrangement uses TRBV4-1 and TRBJ2-2; no reliable D call. Trimming took off 6 bases at V and 5 bases at J, with 7 bases between the two ends. The CDR3 runs to 12 residues. Per the germline V gene, CDR1 is MGHRA and CDR2 is YSYEKL. CDR3 loop: CASSDVTGELFF. CDR3 DNA: TGCGCCAGCAGTGACGTAACCGGGGAGCTGTTTTTT.

The J gene is TRBJ2-1, the V gene TRBV20-1, with 10 bases that match TRBD2. The germline CDR1 and CDR2 sequences are DFQATT and SNEGSKA (reference sequence). The CDR3 is 14 amino acids. J was trimmed by 8 bases and V by 4 bases; bases with no gene match: 8. The DNA for the CDR3 is TGCAGTGCTACGGGGACTAGCGCTGGGGATGAGCAGTTCTTC. Translated: CSATGTSAGDEQFF.

The chain joins TRBV7-9 to TRBJ2-7; 13 positions match TRBD2. The CDR3 runs to 15 residues. With 5 bases clipped from V and 11 bases from J, the junction kept 12 bases outside the gene matches. Germline V CDR1 and CDR2: SEHNR, FQNEAQ (reference sequence). CDR3 residues: CASSPVGTSGTPEYF. The CDR3 region has the DNA TGTGCCAGCAGCCCGGTCGGGACTAGCGGGACCCCGGAGTACTTC.

The chain combines TRBV7-6 with TRBJ2-3; 7 bases map to TRBD2. The junction had 5 bases not matched to a gene; V was cut back by 2 bases and J by 0 bases. Germline CDR1 and CDR2: SGHVS and FNYEAQ. This CDR3 comprises 16 residues. DNA for the CDR3: TGTGCCAGCAGCTTATGGTCTAGCGGTAGCACAGATACGCAGTATTTT. Amino acids: CASSLWSSGSTDTQYF.

This clonotype was counted a few times. The rearrangement links TRBV24-1 to TRBJ2-2; D call uncertain. This CDR3 is built from 13 residues. Trimming pared 4 bases from V and 4 bases from J, leaving 6 bases between. CDR1 and CDR2 from the germline V gene are KGHDR and SFDVKD. The DNA for the CDR3 is TGTGCCACCAGTGAGTGGAGCACCGGGGAGCTGTTTTTT. Translated: CATSEWSTGELFF.

The DNA of the CDR3 is TGTGCCACCAGTAAACCCACTAGCGGCAACGATCTGGAGCAGTTCTTC. This gives the protein CATSKPTSGNDLEQFF. The V gene is TRBV24-1, the J gene TRBJ2-1; 8 bases are shared with TRBD2. This CDR3 is 16 amino acids long. Trimming took 6 bases from V and 10 from J; bases not matched to a gene: 16. CDR1 is KGHDR and CDR2 is SFDVKD in the germline V gene.

This clonotype was detected many times. This rearrangement joins TRBV7-2 to TRBJ1-2; D remains ambiguous. Germline assignment: CDR1 SGHTA and CDR2 FQGNSA. The CDR3 spans 11 residues. Trimming cost V 5 bases and J 2 bases, with 3 bases left between them. The CDR3 protein is CASSANYGYTF. In nucleotides, the CDR3 is TGTGCCAGCAGCGCCAACTATGGCTACACCTTC.

This clonotype was seen a few times. V gene TRBV7-9 combines with J gene TRBJ1-1, with D possibly matching TRBD1 (5 bases). CDR1 is SEHNR and CDR2 is FQNEAQ in the germline V gene (reference sequence). The CDR3 extends over 14 amino acids. V lost 5 bases and J 6 bases, leaving 16 bases between the germline ends. In nucleotides, the CDR3 is TGTGCCAGCAGCCGGGTGGGCACGACAGCTGAAGCTTTCTTT. It is translated as CASSRVGTTAEAFF.

The gene calls are TRBV6-5 and TRBJ2-2, with a weak D call TRBD2 (6 bases). The CDR3 runs 17 residues. V shed 6 bases and J shed 6 bases, with 23 bases lying between them. CDR1 is MNHEY, CDR2 SVGAGI, per germline. The CDR3, as DNA: TGTGCCAGCAGCTACCCTCCGGGGACTGGTCTTGCCGGGGAGCTGTTTTTT. This gives the protein CASSYPPGTGLAGELFF.

This clonotype occurred a few times. This chain joins TRBV4-1 and TRBJ2-5, with 8 positions matching TRBD2. The germline gives CDR1 MGHRA, CDR2 YSYEKL. J was trimmed by 4 bases and V by 2 bases; bases with no gene match: 3. The length of the CDR3 is 14 residues. The CDR3 nucleotides are TGCGCCAGCAGCCAAACGGCGGGGGGAGAGACCCAGTACTTC. This gives the protein CASSQTAGGETQYF.

The chain joins TRBV12-3 or TRBV12-4 to TRBJ2-3; 7 nucleotides agree with TRBD2. This CDR3 is built from 16 residues. The J segment lost 4 bases and the V segment lost 8 bases, leaving 15 bases of the junction unmatched. CDR3 coding DNA: TGTGCCAGCCGGACCGCAAGCGGGGTGGTCCCAGATACGCAGTATTTT. Its translation: CASRTASGVVPDTQYF.

In this sample, this clonotype turned up a few times. The gene calls are TRBV20-1 and TRBJ2-1, with D possibly TRBD2 on 6 matching bases. The V gene's germline CDR1 is DFQATT and CDR2 SNEGSKA (reference sequence). The CDR3 spans 12 residues. V was trimmed by 3 bases and J by 10 bases, leaving 13 bases between them. The DNA for the CDR3 is TGCAGTGCTAGCTCCCTAGCGCCAGAGCAGTTCTTC. Its protein is CSASSLAPEQFF.

This clonotype was seen a handful of times. The chain has TRBV12-3 or TRBV12-4 and TRBJ2-1; D not resolved. CDR3 size: 11 residues. Between the trimmed V and J ends, which lost 8 bases and 15 bases, there was a span of 17 bases. For the CDR3, the DNA is TGTGCCAGCCAACTTGGGTCTAGGAGGTTCTTC. Its translation: CASQLGSRRFF.

In DNA, the CDR3 is TGTGCCAGCAGACATTGTACCGGGACGGAACACAATGAGCAGTTCTTC. As protein: CASRHCTGTEHNEQFF. This sequence joins TRBV7-3 and TRBJ2-1; the D call may be TRBD1 or TRBD2 (5 bases each). Per the germline V gene, CDR1 is SGHTA and CDR2 is FQGTGA. CDR3 length: 16 amino acids. Trimming left V 6 bases short and J 5 bases short, with 20 bases between.

The V and J genes are TRBV19 and TRBJ2-3; TRBD2 matches 10 bases. Trimming took 6 bases from V and 6 from J; bases not matched to a gene: 9. This CDR3 is 15 amino acids long. Germline-derived CDR1 and CDR2 are LNHDA and SQIVND (reference sequence). In nucleotides, the CDR3 is TGTGCCAGTAGGCTAGCGGGAGAAATGTCCGATACGCAGTATTTT. Its translation: CASRLAGEMSDTQYF.

This clonotype has just one count. The chain is built from TRBV4-1 and TRBJ2-3, with D tentatively TRBD2 (7 bases). This CDR3 has 16 residues. Germline V gene lookup returns CDR1 MGHRA and CDR2 YSYEKL. V shed 2 bases and J shed 3 bases, with 15 bases lying between them. The CDR3 region has the DNA TGCGCCAGCAGCCAACCTAGAAGGGGGGGGACAGATACGCAGTATTTT. Protein: CASSQPRRGGTDTQYF.

The rearrangement joins TRBV5-1 to TRBJ2-5, with D possibly matching TRBD2 (6 bases). The CDR3 contains 14 residues. Per the germline V gene, CDR1 is SGHRS and CDR2 is YFSETQ. The V gene lost 4 bases and the J gene lost 2 bases, with 12 bases spanning the gap. The CDR3 region has the DNA TGCGCCAGCAGCGATGCCGGGACTCAAGAGACCCAGTACTTC. Amino acid sequence: CASSDAGTQETQYF.

The chain combines TRBV11-2 with TRBJ2-3; TRBD2 matches 7 bases. The CDR3 runs 18 residues. V gave up 2 bases and J gave up 0 bases; unmatched junction bases: 11. Germline CDR1 is SGHAT and CDR2 is FQNNGV. The CDR3 DNA reads TGTGCCAGCAGCTTAAGGGTTAGTGGGGGGGGTAGCACAGATACGCAGTATTTT. Translating gives CASSLRVSGGGSTDTQYF.